Each of the 30 T cell receptor beta chains below was sequenced from the same sample in a study of cytomegalovirus exposure and HLA in healthy donors. The PCR had 60 Vbeta and 13 Jbeta primers. Data came from immunoSEQ multiplex PCR; TCRdb stores just in-frame clones and leaves some out. The sample totals some 200,000 clones. Sequenced material: PBMCs. The source of these receptors is a boy aged 5-17 years in good health and CMV-seronegative.

The chain recombines TRBV19 with TRBJ1-3; 7 positions agree with TRBD1. The J segment lost 4 bases and the V segment lost 3 bases, leaving 12 bases of the junction unmatched. This CDR3 comprises 17 residues. The germline gives CDR1 LNHDA, CDR2 SQIVND (reference sequence). The CDR3 region has the DNA TGTGCCAGTAGTATCGACAGGGCCTCTTCGACCGGAAACACCATATATTTT. Residues: CASSIDRASSTGNTIYF.

V is TRBV11-2 and J is TRBJ1-6, with D possibly being TRBD1 (6 bases). The V gene's germline CDR1 is SGHAT and CDR2 FQNNGV. The CDR3 loop spans 14 amino acids. V gave up 7 bases and J gave up 10 bases, with 17 bases separating them. The CDR3 is CASNQGSKWSPLHF. As DNA, the CDR3 is TGTGCCAGCAACCAGGGGAGTAAGTGGTCACCCCTCCACTTT.

The chain combines TRBV30 with TRBJ1-5; 11 nucleotides agree with TRBD1. There are 15 residues in the CDR3. V lost 1 base and J lost 7; bases outside the gene matches: 6. CDR1 is GTSNPN, CDR2 SVGIG, per germline (reference sequence). The CDR3 is CAWSEGTGGPQPQHF. The CDR3 region has the DNA TGTGCCTGGAGTGAGGGGACAGGGGGACCCCAGCCCCAGCATTTT.

The chain uses TRBV11-2 and TRBJ1-6; TRBD1 matches at 7 bases. Germline V gene lookup returns CDR1 SGHAT and CDR2 FQNNGV. This CDR3 has 16 amino acids. Germline trimming cut 1 base from V and 6 bases from J; bases unmatched to any gene: 6. CDR3 sequence: CASSLGTGTANSPLHF. CDR3 nucleotides: TGTGCCAGCAGCTTAGGCACCGGGACAGCTAATTCACCCCTCCACTTT.

The CDR3 region has the DNA TGCGCCAGCAGCTTGCAGGGGTACACTGGAAACACCATATATTTT. Amino acids: CASSLQGYTGNTIYF. The rearrangement uses TRBV5-1 and TRBJ1-3, with a tentative D call TRBD1 (6 bases). Germline CDR1 SGHRS, CDR2 YFSETQ. V dropped 1 base and J dropped 2 bases, with 10 bases sitting between them. The CDR3 is 15 amino acids.

The chain is built from TRBV2 and TRBJ1-2, with no clear D. The V gene lost 1 base and the J gene lost 2 bases, with 5 bases spanning the gap. The CDR3 spans 13 residues. In germline, CDR1 is SNHLY, CDR2 FYNNEI. The CDR3 protein is CASSEDRNYGYTF. DNA of the CDR3: TGTGCCAGCAGTGAAGACAGAAACTATGGCTACACCTTC.

In DNA form, the CDR3 reads TGTGCCAGCTCACCACCCGGCGGTCCGGGCTACGAGCAGTACTTC. Protein product: CASSPPGGPGYEQYF. The chain uses TRBV18 and TRBJ2-7; D not certain. Trimming left V 0 bases short and J 3 bases short, with 12 bases between. The germline gives CDR1 KGHSH, CDR2 LQKENI. This CDR3 comprises 15 residues.

The chain combines TRBV9 with TRBJ2-3; 14 bases line up with TRBD2. The germline V gene has CDR1 SGDLS and CDR2 YYNGEE. After removal of 2 bases from V and 7 bases from J, the junction contained 9 bases not matched to a gene. This CDR3 spans 17 amino acids. In DNA, the CDR3 is TGTGCCAGCAGCGTGGCCGAGGGGACTAGCGGGGGTCATACGCAGTATTTT. Its translation: CASSVAEGTSGGHTQYF.

V usage is TRBV11-2 and J usage is TRBJ2-1; tentatively, D is TRBD2 (6 bases). This CDR3 has 17 amino acids. Per the germline V gene, CDR1 is SGHAT and CDR2 is FQNNGV. The V and J ends lost 4 bases and 0 bases respectively, with 16 bases between them. CDR3 sequence: CASSSTKGSGSYNEQFF. The CDR3 nucleotides read TGTGCCAGCAGCTCAACCAAGGGTAGCGGCTCCTACAATGAGCAGTTCTTC.

The chain uses TRBV7-6 and TRBJ1-3, with a tentative D call TRBD1 (6 bases). With 1 base removed from V and 8 bases from J, the gap between germline ends came to 15 bases. The CDR3 runs 15 residues. Germline CDR1 is SGHVS and CDR2 is FNYEAQ. The CDR3: CASSLGPTQGHTIYF. Here the CDR3 DNA reads TGTGCCAGCAGCTTAGGACCGACTCAGGGGCACACCATATATTTT.

This chain uses TRBV11-1 with TRBJ2-7, with D possibly TRBD1 on 6 matching bases. The germline V and J ends were trimmed by 3 bases and 4 bases, with 13 bases remaining between them. Germline V lookup: CDR1 SGHAT, CDR2 FQDESV (reference sequence). The CDR3 covers 14 residues. The CDR3 reads CASSLSTGAYEQYF. The CDR3 region has the DNA TGTGCCAGCAGCTTGTCGACAGGAGCGTACGAGCAGTACTTC.

The CDR3 DNA reads as TGTGCCAGCAGCTTACAGGGGGACAGAAATCAGCCCCAGCATTTT. This codes for CASSLQGDRNQPQHF. The J gene is TRBJ1-5, the V gene TRBV7-9; TRBD1 aligns across 7 bases. CDR3 length: 15 amino acids. With 2 bases clipped from V and 4 bases from J, the junction kept 5 bases outside the gene matches. Germline V gene sequence: CDR1 SEHNR, CDR2 FQNEAQ (reference sequence). Supplemented by reference TRBV7-9 and TRBJ1-5, the full variable domain reads DTGVSQNPRHKITKRGQNVTFRCDPISEHNRLYWYRQTLGQGPEFLTYFQNEAQLEKSRLLSDRFSAERPKGSFSTLEIQRTEQGDSAMYLCASSLQGDRNQPQHFGDGTRLSIL.

The chain links TRBV5-4 to TRBJ2-7; 7 nucleotides align to TRBD2. Germline V gene data show CDR1 as SGHNT and CDR2 as YYREEE (reference sequence). CDR3 length: 15 amino acids. The ends lost 2 bases at V and 5 bases at J; junction bases unmatched: 10. Here the CDR3 DNA reads TGTGCCAGCAGCTTCATGGGGGGGGGTAAGGACGAGCAGTACTTC. Translation gives CASSFMGGGKDEQYF.

V usage is TRBV5-4 and J usage is TRBJ2-1, with D perhaps matching TRBD1 (7 bases). The CDR3 is made up of 16 amino acids. Germline CDR1 SGHNT, CDR2 YYREEE (reference sequence). The germline V and J ends were trimmed by 0 bases and 2 bases, with 12 bases remaining between them. DNA of the CDR3: TGTGCCAGCAGCTTGGCCCAGGGGGGCCCCTACAATGAGCAGTTCTTC. Protein sequence: CASSLAQGGPYNEQFF.

The chain couples TRBV4-2 to TRBJ1-1, with D unclear. The V end lost 1 base, the J end lost 2 bases, and 8 bases lay between the germline ends. The CDR3 has 14 residues. CDR1 and CDR2 (germline): LGHNA, YNFKEQ. CDR3 DNA sequence: TGTGCCAGCAGCCAAGGACCAGGAAACACTGAAGCTTTCTTT. Its protein product is CASSQGPGNTEAFF.

The chain combines TRBV4-2 with TRBJ1-3; maybe TRBD1 (6 bases). The CDR3 loop spans 17 amino acids. The V end lost 1 base, the J end lost 3 bases, and 16 bases lay between the germline ends. The germline V gene encodes CDR1 LGHNA and CDR2 YNFKEQ. CDR3 region: CASSQGLTGYSGNTIYF. The CDR3 DNA reads as TGTGCCAGCAGCCAAGGGTTGACAGGATATAGTGGAAACACCATATATTTT.

A remark on this clone: Other DNA sequences within the sample encode an identical CDR3. The genes are TRBV27 and TRBJ1-2; unclear D gene. Germline V gene sequence: CDR1 MNHEY, CDR2 SMNVEV (reference sequence). The CDR3 spans 13 residues. The V end lost 3 bases, the J end lost 2 bases, and 7 bases lay between the germline ends. This chain's CDR3 is CASSLSRNYGYTF. CDR3 DNA sequence: TGTGCCAGCAGTTTGTCGAGAAACTATGGCTACACCTTC.

The chain links TRBV5-4 to TRBJ1-1; 8 bases are a match to TRBD1. Germline CDR1 reads SGHNT; CDR2 reads YYREEE (reference sequence). V lost 2 bases, J lost 0 bases, and 12 bases stayed unmatched. This CDR3 spans 18 amino acids. The CDR3 DNA reads TGTGCCAGCAGCTTAGGACAGGGAGCTCTCCGAATGAACACTGAAGCTTTCTTT. As protein: CASSLGQGALRMNTEAFF.

The chain combines TRBV28 with TRBJ1-4; D gene unclear. Trimming shortened V by 3 bases and J by 5 bases, and 7 bases separated the two germline ends. Germline CDR1 is MDHEN and CDR2 is SYDVKM. The CDR3 has 13 amino acids. The CDR3 sequence: CASSFWENEKLFF. CDR3 nucleotides: TGTGCCAGCAGTTTTTGGGAGAATGAAAAACTGTTTTTT.

In DNA, the CDR3 is TGTGCCAGCAGCTTTCAGGGTAGGAACACTGAAGCTTTCTTT. Translating gives CASSFQGRNTEAFF. The chain recombines TRBV12-1 with TRBJ1-1; the table assigns TRBD1, which was not confirmed against the DNA. TRBV12-1 has pseudogene status. The CDR3 runs 14 residues.

The chain employs TRBV7-2 and TRBJ1-1; D is undetermined. Germline CDR1 reads SGHTA; CDR2 reads FQGNSA. The V gene lost 3 bases and the J gene lost 1 base, with 9 bases spanning the gap. This CDR3 has 14 amino acids. The CDR3 coding sequence is TGTGCCAGCAGCTTTTACGTCGGGAACACTGAAGCTTTCTTT. Translating gives CASSFYVGNTEAFF. Complete variable domain (other parts from reference TRBV7-2 and TRBJ1-1): GAGVSQSPSNKVTEKGKDVELRCDPISGHTALYWYRQSLGQGLEFLIYFQGNSAPDKSGLPSDRFSAERTGGSVSTLTIQRTQQEDSAVYLCASSFYVGNTEAFFGQGTRLTVV.

The V gene is TRBV2, the J gene TRBJ1-4; 10 nucleotides align to TRBD1. This CDR3 is 14 amino acids long. The ends lost 8 bases at V and 6 bases at J; junction bases unmatched: 6. CDR1 is SNHLY and CDR2 is FYNNEI in the germline V gene. Here the CDR3 DNA reads TGTGCCAGCTCCCGGGACAGGGGACATGAAAAACTGTTTTTT. Translating it yields CASSRDRGHEKLFF.

The V call is TRBV2, the J call TRBJ1-2, with TRBD1 as a possible D gene (6 bases). Germline loops: CDR1 SNHLY, CDR2 FYNNEI. V lost 3 bases to trimming and J lost 4 bases, with 12 bases between them. The CDR3 runs 14 residues. CDR3 loop: CASSDTGSGYGYTF. For the CDR3, the DNA is TGTGCCAGCAGTGATACAGGGAGTGGCTATGGCTACACCTTC.

This chain connects TRBV19 to TRBJ1-5, with TRBD1 matching over 11 bases. The V gene's germline CDR1 is LNHDA and CDR2 SQIVND (reference sequence). Trimming at V came to 1 base and at J to 6 bases, leaving 5 bases not matched to a gene. CDR3 length: 16 amino acids. DNA of the CDR3: TGTGCCAGTAGTATAGTTTCCGGACAGGGGGCTCAGCCCCAGCATTTT. Translation gives CASSIVSGQGAQPQHF.

This chain links TRBV5-4 with TRBJ2-7; the match to TRBD2 covers 9 bases. This CDR3 comprises 14 residues. CDR1 is SGHNT, CDR2 YYREEE, per germline (reference sequence). V lost 4 bases to trimming and J lost 7 bases; unmatched junction nucleotides: 9. The CDR3 reads CASSVGLAPLEQYF. The CDR3 nucleotides are TGTGCCAGCAGCGTGGGACTAGCACCGCTAGAGCAGTACTTC.

On this clone itself: This same CDR3 is encoded by further DNA sequences in the sample. The chain employs TRBV7-3 and TRBJ1-6; 11 bases line up with TRBD1. CDR3 length: 17 amino acids. V was clipped by 5 bases and J by 13 bases; unmatched bases: 16. Looked up from germline, CDR1 is SGHTA and CDR2 is FQGTGA. The CDR3 DNA reads as TGTGCCAGCAGCATTCTTGGACAGGGGGCTATTATTTCGCCCCTCCACTTT. Translation: CASSILGQGAIISPLHF.

The rearrangement joins TRBV6-1 to TRBJ1-2; D gene ambiguous. This CDR3 region has 16 residues. With 2 bases removed from V and 4 bases from J, the gap between germline ends came to 17 bases. Germline CDR1 reads MNHNS; CDR2 reads SASEGT. The CDR3: CASSESTFRLAYGYTF. The CDR3 DNA sequence: TGTGCCAGCAGTGAATCAACCTTTCGACTTGCCTATGGCTACACCTTC.

This rearrangement joins TRBV12-5 to TRBJ1-1, with TRBD1 identical over 9 bases. This CDR3 region has 17 residues. The germline V gene has CDR1 LGHNT and CDR2 FRNRAP. V shed 0 bases and J 0 bases; nucleotides not matched to a gene: 5. The CDR3 loop reads CASGLVPRTGVNTEAFF. The CDR3, as DNA: TGTGCTAGTGGTTTGGTCCCCCGGACAGGGGTGAACACTGAAGCTTTCTTT.

CDR3 nucleotides: TGTGCCAGCCAGCTAGCGGGGGGCCGCTACAATGAGCAGTTCTTC. It yields the protein CASQLAGGRYNEQFF. V gene TRBV19 combines with J gene TRBJ2-1, with 11 positions matching TRBD2. The CDR3 is 15 residues long. Germline V CDR1 and CDR2: LNHDA, SQIVND (reference sequence). Trimming removed 9 bases from V and 3 bases from J; junction bases left unmatched: 7.

The CDR3 region has the DNA TGTGCCTGGAGTGTACACAGGGGTGAAAAACTGTTTTTT. This sequence encodes CAWSVHRGEKLFF. V gene TRBV30 combines with J gene TRBJ1-4; TRBD1 aligns across 7 bases. CDR3 length: 13 amino acids. V dropped 0 bases and J dropped 7; count of bases not matched to a gene: 2. Germline V CDR1 and CDR2: GTSNPN, SVGIG (reference sequence).